These 27 T cell receptor beta chains came from one sample sequenced in a study of OX40 agonist ivuxolimab in advanced cancers. TCRdb keeps only in-frame clones here, not all; method: immunoSEQ multiplex PCR. The repertoire holds about 48,000 clones, with roughly 89% as singletons. This material consisted of CD4+ or CD8+ T cells sorted from blood, taken in a trial of the OX40 agonist ivuxolimab. The receptors stem from an adult with an advanced solid tumor such as melanoma, head and neck, liver or kidney cancer.

The chain is built from TRBV7-6 and TRBJ2-5; the match to TRBD1 covers 8 bases. The trim removed 2 bases at V and 11 bases at J, leaving 13 bases unmatched. Germline V CDR1 and CDR2: SGHVS, FNYEAQ. This CDR3 region has 15 residues. The CDR3 bases are TGTGCCAGCAGCTTATCACTTTTCGGGACAGGAGAGCAGTACTTC. It encodes CASSLSLFGTGEQYF.

The V call is TRBV7-8, the J call TRBJ2-7; maybe TRBD1 (5 bases). CDR3 length: 13 residues. Germline CDR1 and CDR2: SGHVS and FQNEAQ. The V and J ends lost 3 bases and 0 bases respectively, with 6 bases between them. CDR3 sequence: CASSFRASYEQYV. The CDR3 DNA is TGTGCCAGCAGCTTCAGGGCCTCCTACGAGCAGTACGTC.

The chain employs TRBV9 and TRBJ2-7; D is unresolved. In germline, CDR1 is SGDLS, CDR2 YYNGEE. This CDR3 contains 16 residues. The V end lost 0 bases, the J end lost 0 bases, and 13 bases lay between the germline ends. The CDR3 protein is CASSVGIGTSSYEQYF. CDR3 coding DNA: TGTGCCAGCAGCGTAGGAATAGGAACTTCCTCCTACGAGCAGTACTTC.

The chain carries TRBV10-3 and TRBJ2-7; 7 bases match TRBD1. The CDR3 totals 13 residues. The V and J ends lost 11 bases and 4 bases, in that order; junction bases with no gene match: 11. Germline CDR1 is ENHRY and CDR2 is SYGVKD. For the CDR3, the DNA is TGTGCCCCCCACGGGCGACAGGGTTACGAGCAGTACTTC. Protein: CAPHGRQGYEQYF.

V and J are TRBV5-1 and TRBJ1-2; TRBD1 agrees at 7 bases. V was pared by 4 bases and J by 3 bases, with 6 bases of the junction left unmatched. The V gene's germline CDR1 is SGHRS and CDR2 YFSETQ. The CDR3 length is 14 residues. The CDR3 loop reads CASSQGTEYYGYTF. DNA of the CDR3: TGCGCCAGCAGCCAGGGGACAGAGTACTATGGCTACACCTTC.

This chain joins TRBV7-8 and TRBJ1-1; no definite D call. Trimming cost V 3 bases and J 1 base, with 18 bases left between them. This CDR3 spans 17 amino acids. Germline values: CDR1 SGHVS, CDR2 FQNEAQ. The CDR3 region has the DNA TGTGCCAGCAGCTTCGGTCCTCCCGGCAGCACGAACACTGAAGCTTTCTTT. Its protein product is CASSFGPPGSTNTEAFF.

This chain uses TRBV29-1 with TRBJ1-2, with TRBD1 matching 9 bases. CDR1 is SQVTM and CDR2 is ANQGSEA in the germline V gene. V gave up 6 bases and J gave up 4 bases; unmatched junction bases: 3. CDR3 length: 12 amino acids. The CDR3 nucleotides read TGCAGCGTGGACAGGGGTGTCTATGGCTACACCTTC. Amino acid sequence: CSVDRGVYGYTF.

The V gene is TRBV27, the J gene TRBJ2-3; D uncertain. From germline, CDR1 is MNHEY and CDR2 SMNVEV (reference sequence). The CDR3 runs to 11 residues. V was cut by 4 bases and J by 5 bases, with 4 bases left in between. CDR3 residues: CASSWLDTQYF. DNA of the CDR3: TGTGCCAGCAGTTGGTTAGATACGCAGTATTTT.

This rearrangement joins TRBV15 to TRBJ2-1, with 8 bases identical to TRBD2. In germline, CDR1 is LNHNV, CDR2 YYDKDF (reference sequence). Losses at the gene ends were 4 bases for V and 10 bases for J; bases not matched to a gene: 15. The CDR3 sequence is 16 residues long. CDR3 residues: CATSTLTSDLSREQFF. The CDR3 DNA follows: TGTGCCACCAGCACCCTGACTAGCGATCTTAGCAGAGAGCAGTTCTTC.

The J gene is TRBJ1-1, the V gene TRBV6-5; TRBD1 is a possible D gene (6 bases). Germline CDR1 MNHEY, CDR2 SVGAGI. The V gene lost 10 bases and the J gene lost 7 bases, with 13 bases spanning the gap. The CDR3 has 11 amino acids. The CDR3 bases are TGTGCCACCGGGACACGCATTGAAGCTTTCTTT. Protein: CATGTRIEAFF.

The V call is TRBV4-1, the J call TRBJ1-6, with D unresolved. The CDR3 is 18 residues long. The germline V gene has CDR1 MGHRA and CDR2 YSYEKL. The V end was cut by 0 bases, the J end by 0 bases, with 12 bases between. The CDR3 sequence is CASSQEAGPSSYNSPLHF. The CDR3 DNA reads TGCGCCAGCAGCCAAGAAGCCGGTCCGAGCTCCTATAATTCACCCCTCCACTTT.

CDR3: CASGWNTEAFF. In DNA, the CDR3 is TGTGCCTCCGGGTGGAACACTGAAGCTTTCTTT. V usage is TRBV6-1 and J usage is TRBJ1-1; the D is unclear. The length of the CDR3 is 11 residues. CDR1 and CDR2 from the germline V gene are MNHNS and SASEGT. With 11 bases removed from V and 1 base from J, the gap between germline ends came to 8 bases.

The chain has TRBV5-3 and TRBJ1-2; 7 bases fit TRBD1. TRBV5-3 is filed as an ORF, its function uncertain. J gave up 2 bases and V 4 bases, and 20 bases lay outside the gene matches. The CDR3 totals 19 residues. Here the CDR3 reads CARSRGKNTGTVINYGYTF. The CDR3 region has the DNA TGTGCCAGAAGCCGCGGCAAGAACACCGGGACAGTTATCAACTATGGCTACACCTTC.

The genes are TRBV28 and TRBJ2-7; D remains unclear. CDR1 is MDHEN and CDR2 is SYDVKM in the germline V gene. This CDR3 is built from 15 residues. V lost 1 base and J lost 2, with 12 bases in between. The CDR3 here is CASSLSPGPTYEQYF. Here the CDR3 DNA reads TGTGCCAGCAGTTTATCCCCCGGCCCAACCTACGAGCAGTACTTC.

J is TRBJ1-5 and V is TRBV27; 7 nucleotides line up with TRBD1. In germline, CDR1 is MNHEY, CDR2 SMNVEV (reference sequence). V trimming: 3 bases; J trimming: 5 bases; junction bases outside the gene matches: 4. The CDR3 consists of 14 residues. As DNA, the CDR3 is TGTGCCAGCAGTTTCGCAGGGGGAGATCAGCCCCAGCATTTT. Its protein is CASSFAGGDQPQHF.

The V and J genes are TRBV7-9 and TRBJ1-5, with D maybe TRBD1 (5 bases). This CDR3 is built from 14 residues. Trimming removed 1 base from V and 5 bases from J, with 9 bases in between. The germline gives CDR1 SEHNR, CDR2 FQNEAQ (reference sequence). CDR3 in DNA: TGTGCCAGCAGCTTAGGGGTAGGGGATCAGCCCCAGCATTTT. Protein product: CASSLGVGDQPQHF.

V and J are TRBV27 and TRBJ1-5; 9 nucleotides agree with TRBD1. Trimming cost V 3 bases and J 7 bases; bases outside gene matches: 10. The CDR3 loop spans 16 amino acids. CDR1 and CDR2 from the germline V gene are MNHEY and SMNVEV (reference sequence). This chain's CDR3 is CASSFIGTGLGQPQHF. The CDR3 region has the DNA TGTGCCAGCAGTTTTATTGGGACAGGGCTTGGGCAGCCCCAGCATTTT.

This rearrangement joins TRBV27 to TRBJ1-6; possible D gene TRBD1, 6 bases. V lost 7 bases to trimming and J lost 10 bases, with 20 bases between them. From germline, CDR1 is MNHEY and CDR2 SMNVEV (reference sequence). The CDR3 has 15 amino acids. CDR3 nucleotide sequence: TGTGCCAGCAAGGGTGGGGGCGGATTCGGATCACCCCTCCACTTT. The encoded protein is CASKGGGGFGSPLHF.

The chain carries TRBV10-2 and TRBJ1-2; 8 nucleotides line up with TRBD1. CDR3 length equals 14 residues. J gave up 1 base and V 3 bases, and 1 base lay outside the gene matches. Germline CDR1 is WSHSY and CDR2 is SAAADI. The CDR3 sequence is CASSETGGNYGYTF. Written as DNA, the CDR3 is TGCGCCAGCAGTGAAACAGGGGGTAACTATGGCTACACCTTC.

This chain links TRBV5-6 with TRBJ2-1; maybe TRBD1 (6 bases). The V and J ends lost 4 bases and 7 bases respectively, with 12 bases between them. Germline lookup yields CDR1 SGHDT and CDR2 YYEEEE. This CDR3 has 13 amino acids. CDR3 nucleotide sequence: TGTGCCAGCAGCCAAGCACAGGGTAATGAGCAGTTCTTC. This translates into CASSQAQGNEQFF.

This chain connects TRBV7-2 to TRBJ2-3; no clear D. The CDR3 length is 13 residues. The V end lost 5 bases, the J end lost 0 bases, and 6 bases lay between the germline ends. From germline, CDR1 is SGHTA and CDR2 FQGNSA. The CDR3 spells CASSRDSTDTQYF. Written as DNA, the CDR3 is TGTGCCAGCAGCCGCGACAGCACAGATACGCAGTATTTT.

The gene calls are TRBV19 and TRBJ2-1, with D hard to call. The CDR3 consists of 14 residues. Trimming shortened V by 5 bases and J by 2 bases, and 10 bases separated the two germline ends. CDR1 is LNHDA, CDR2 SQIVND, per germline (reference sequence). The CDR3 spells CASSPGGAYNEQFF. The CDR3 DNA sequence: TGTGCCAGTAGTCCCGGTGGTGCCTACAATGAGCAGTTCTTC.

The genes are TRBV28 and TRBJ2-1; 7 bases map to TRBD2. CDR3 length equals 13 residues. V shed 6 bases and J 6 bases; nucleotides not matched to a gene: 5. CDR1 and CDR2 from the germline V gene are MDHEN and SYDVKM. The chain's CDR3 is CASRRPSGNEQFF. The CDR3, as DNA: TGTGCCAGCAGAAGACCTAGCGGCAATGAGCAGTTCTTC.

The chain employs TRBV7-7 and TRBJ2-5, with D uncertain. V was shortened by 5 bases and J by 5 bases, with 12 bases between the two germline ends. Germline V gene lookup returns CDR1 SSHAT and CDR2 FNYEAQ (reference sequence). The length of the CDR3 is 13 residues. CDR3 nucleotide sequence: TGTGCCAGCAGCCTCCGACTTGGGGAGACCCAGTACTTC. Translation: CASSLRLGETQYF.

The chain combines TRBV6-4 with TRBJ1-4; TRBD1 aligns across 7 bases. V shed 4 bases and J 7 bases; nucleotides not matched to a gene: 9. In germline, CDR1 is MRHNA, CDR2 SNTAGT. The CDR3 extends over 15 amino acids. The CDR3 region is CASSVPWRGPEKLFF. As DNA, the CDR3 is TGTGCCAGCAGTGTCCCGTGGAGGGGGCCTGAAAAACTGTTTTTT.

V usage is TRBV25-1 and J usage is TRBJ2-7; possible D gene TRBD1, 6 bases. This CDR3 is built from 13 residues. From germline, CDR1 is MGHDK and CDR2 SYGVNS. V was pared by 7 bases and J by 0 bases, with 10 bases between. The CDR3 DNA follows: TGTGCCAGCATTGGACAGATCTCCTACGAGCAGTACTTC. It codes for CASIGQISYEQYF.

The CDR3 DNA is TGTGCCAGCAGGACAGGGGATAATGAAAAACTGTTTTTT. Translating it yields CASRTGDNEKLFF. V is TRBV7-9 and J is TRBJ1-4; 8 bases align to TRBD1. The CDR3 loop spans 13 amino acids. CDR1 is SEHNR, CDR2 FQNEAQ, per germline (reference sequence). Germline trimming cut 6 bases from V and 4 bases from J; bases unmatched to any gene: 1.